Below, one T cell receptor (beta chain) is given with its context. Antigen specificity is unknown. TCRdb's copy holds only in-frame clones and misses some; the assay was immunoSEQ multiplex PCR. The sample holds about 29,000 clones; 83% are singletons and the top ten take 4.5% to 5.5%. These data originate in a study of neoadjuvant nivolumab and ipilimumab in lung cancer. Study-level points and caveats: TCR richness and clonality were higher in tumors than adjacent uninvolved lung. Pathologic regression was not significantly tied to TCR clonality. Pretherapy blood TCR richness correlated positively with resected tumor richness. TCR receptors were sequenced in few samples.

This CDR3 contains 14 residues. The germline V gene encodes CDR1 SGHRS and CDR2 YFSETQ. J lost 5 bases, V lost 1 base, and 2 bases had no gene match. The TCR comes from an adult with non-small cell lung cancer. This specimen consisted of tumor tissue, obtained after neoadjuvant nivolumab, alone or with ipilimumab, at or shortly before surgery. The chain employs TRBV5-1 and TRBJ2-4, with TRBD1 matching 8 bases. In DNA form, the CDR3 reads TGCGCCAGCAGCTTGTCAGGGGGCGAAAACATTCAGTACTTC. This codes for CASSLSGGENIQYF.